This is a list of T cell receptor beta chains from one sample in a study of blood T cells in healthy people across ages. One entry per CDR3 protein results from TCRdb running MiXCR on the 5' RACE reads. The data hold over 950,000 distinct CDR3 sequences, with around 54% observed a single time. The sequencing input was blood. The receptors shown here come from a woman aged 55-69 years in good health. Each CDR3 is given with its conserved first and last residue. D genes are given only for firm matches. Clone size is given for some rows only: seen once, a few or many times, or a class if the clone is expanded.

j_call	v_call	d_call	clone_size	cdr3_nt	cdr3_aa
TRBJ1-2	TRBV27	NA	NA	TGTGCCAGCAGTTTTGGAGGGGAGGGCTACACCTTC	CASSFGGEGYTF
TRBJ2-4	TRBV7-9	TRBD1	NA	TGTGCCAGCAGCTTAGTTCTGATCGCCGGGACAGGGATCCACAAGCAGTACTTC	CASSLVLIAGTGIHKQYF
TRBJ2-1	TRBV4-2	NA	few	TGTGCCAGCAGCCAAGATAATAGTCCCTCCGCAAGTTCGTTCTTC	CASSQDNSPSASSFF
TRBJ2-1	TRBV20-1	TRBD2	NA	TGCAGTGCTATCGCGGGGAGGGCCGGCAATGAGCAGTTCTTC	CSAIAGRAGNEQFF
TRBJ2-7	TRBV10-3	TRBD1	NA	TGTGCCATCAGTGAAGGGACAGGATACGAGCAGTACTTC	CAISEGTGYEQYF
TRBJ2-3	TRBV4-1	NA	NA	TGCGCCAGCAGCCAAGATTCCCGGCTAGCAGATACGCAGTATTTT	CASSQDSRLADTQYF
TRBJ2-5	TRBV7-2	TRBD1	few	TGTGCCAGCAGTTCATACAGGGGGAAGGAAGAGACCCAGTACTTC	CASSSYRGKEETQYF
TRBJ2-1	TRBV7-9	TRBD2	NA	TGTGCCGGACTAGCGCCCTCCTACAATGAGCAGTTCTTC	CAGLAPSYNEQFF
TRBJ1-4	TRBV12-3/TRBV12-4	TRBD1	NA	TGTGCCAGCAGTCCTTCGGCAGGGGGGTATGAAAAACTGTTTTTT	CASSPSAGGYEKLFF
TRBJ2-7	TRBV9	TRBD1	NA	TGTGCCAGCAGCACACAGGGGTTTTCCTACGAGCAGTACTTC	CASSTQGFSYEQYF
TRBJ2-3	TRBV6-5	NA	few	TGTGCCAGCAGTTACGGGGGACTCACGCAGTATTTT	CASSYGGLTQYF
TRBJ1-2	TRBV11-2	TRBD1	few	TGTGCCAGCAGGAGGATACAGGGGACCTATGGCTACACCTTC	CASRRIQGTYGYTF
TRBJ2-5	TRBV6-5	NA	NA	TGTGCCAGCAGTTGGGGGGTCCCCGCTTCGGGCCAAGAGACCCAGTACTTC	CASSWGVPASGQETQYF
TRBJ2-7	TRBV2	NA	few	TGTGCCAGCAGTGAATCCACCGACTCGATTTACGAGCAGTACTTC	CASSESTDSIYEQYF
TRBJ2-1	TRBV5-5	TRBD2	NA	TGTGCCACCCCCCTCGCGGGAGGCTACAATGAGCAGTTCTTC	CATPLAGGYNEQFF
TRBJ2-7	TRBV6-2/TRBV6-3	NA	NA	TGTGCCAGCCAAACGTGGGGACGCGCCCTACCCGAGCAGTACTTC	CASQTWGRALPEQYF
TRBJ2-7	TRBV12-3/TRBV12-4	TRBD2	few	TGTGCCAGCTCAATGAGACAGCCCGGGACTAGCGGGAGAAATGGGTATAGCGAGCAGTACTTC	CASSMRQPGTSGRNGYSEQYF
TRBJ2-3	TRBV28	TRBD2	NA	TGTGCCAGCAGTTTTACTAGCGGGAGCTTTAATACGCAGTATTTT	CASSFTSGSFNTQYF
TRBJ1-1	TRBV4-2	NA	many	TGTGCCAGCAGCCAAGGGGTGAACACTGAAGCTTTCTTT	CASSQGVNTEAFF
TRBJ2-7	TRBV6-6	NA	NA	TGTGCCAGCAGTTACGAGGGGGAACACAATGAGCAGTACTTC	CASSYEGEHNEQYF
TRBJ2-1	TRBV27	TRBD1	NA	TGTGCCAGCTGTTTCCAAGGGACAGCTGGGTACAATGAGCAGTTCTTC	CASCFQGTAGYNEQFF
TRBJ2-1	TRBV9	NA	few	TGTGCCAGCAGCGTCATGGACAGCTACAATGAGCAGTTCTTC	CASSVMDSYNEQFF
TRBJ1-4	TRBV29-1	TRBD1	few	TGCAGCGTCGGCAGGACAGGCGATAATGAAAAACTGTTTTTT	CSVGRTGDNEKLFF
TRBJ2-5	TRBV29-1	NA	NA	TGCAGCGTTGAAGAATGGTCAGGAGGGAGACAAGAGACCCAGTACTTC	CSVEEWSGGRQETQYF